This T cell receptor (beta chain) was found in a study of T cells in placental villitis. Study results and caveats: Placentae with villitis of unknown etiology showed clonal expansion, median clonality about 0.06 versus control roughly 0.0055. Bulk sequencing could not separate T cell subsets or maternal from fetal cells. Small decidual contamination means some T cells, especially in controls, may be decidual. Expanded clones in villitis of unknown etiology were largely private to each placenta. CMV-specific clones were more frequent in CMV cases than villitis of unknown etiology.

Worth noting for this clone: Its antigen is unidentified.

The libraries were made with immunoSEQ v4. Clones were sequenced by immunoSEQ multiplex PCR, and TCRdb holds only the in-frame ones, with some missing. The table shows about 900 clones, with roughly 89% occurring only once. From germline, CDR1 is SGHTA and CDR2 FQGNSA. This CDR3 region has 15 residues. Trimming cost V 1 base and J 4 bases, with 11 bases left between them. The clonotype comes from a human patient with villitis of unknown etiology; the placental T cells may come from both mother and fetus. The chain has TRBV7-2 and TRBJ1-3; D unclear. Sequenced input: placental tissue containing maternal and fetal cells. CDR3 in DNA: TGTGCCAGCAGCTTAGAGGGCAGGCTAGGAAACACCATATATTTT. As protein: CASSLEGRLGNTIYF.